Listed here are 5 T cell receptor beta chains from one sample, sequenced in a study of blood T cell repertoires in COVID-19. Clones were read by immunoSEQ multiplex PCR, and TCRdb kept only the in-frame ones, dropping some. The sample has more than 150,000 clones; 84% are singletons. What was sequenced was peripheral blood. The receptors originated from a human donor in a cohort sampled during active COVID-19.

The V and J genes are TRBV4-1 and TRBJ2-1, with 8 bases identical to TRBD2. This CDR3 spans 16 amino acids. The germline V gene has CDR1 MGHRA and CDR2 YSYEKL. J was trimmed by 8 bases and V by 0 bases; bases with no gene match: 9. The CDR3 bases are TGCGCCAGCAGCCAAGAAGGGACTAGAGCCGCATATGAGCAGTTCTTC. The encoded protein is CASSQEGTRAAYEQFF.

V and J are TRBV10-2 and TRBJ2-7; tentative D call: TRBD2 (6 bases). Germline CDR1 is WSHSY and CDR2 is SAAADI. V lost 2 bases and J lost 3, with 8 bases in between. The CDR3 length is 13 residues. The DNA for the CDR3 is TGCGCCAGCAGTGAGGGACTACTCTACGAGCAGTACTTC. This encodes CASSEGLLYEQYF.

This chain joins TRBV11-3 and TRBJ2-3; 8 bases fit TRBD2. Trimming at V came to 5 bases and at J to 2 bases, leaving 6 bases not matched to a gene. CDR3 length: 15 residues. In germline, CDR1 is SGHNT, CDR2 YENEEA. This CDR3 is CASSLGGAATDTQYF. DNA for the CDR3: TGTGCCAGCAGCCTCGGGGGGGCAGCCACAGATACGCAGTATTTT. The full variable domain, completed using reference TRBV11-3 and TRBJ2-3, is EAGVVQSPRYKIIEKKQPVAFWCNPISGHNTLYWYLQNLGQGPELLIRYENEEAVDDSQLPKDRFSAERLKGVDSTLKIQPAELGDSAVYLCASSLGGAATDTQYFGPGTRLTVL.

The rearrangement links TRBV12-5 to TRBJ1-2; tentative D call: TRBD1 (5 bases). The CDR3 extends over 14 amino acids. V lost 6 bases to trimming and J lost 2 bases, with 13 bases between them. From germline, CDR1 is LGHNT and CDR2 FRNRAP. The CDR3 DNA follows: TGTGCTAGTGGCCTGGACGGGGGGAACTATGGCTACACCTTC. Encoded protein: CASGLDGGNYGYTF.

The V gene is TRBV11-2, the J gene TRBJ1-1; the D is unclear. V was trimmed by 3 bases and J by 4 bases, leaving 12 bases between them. The germline gives CDR1 SGHAT, CDR2 FQNNGV. The CDR3 contains 14 residues. The CDR3 region has the DNA TGTGCCAGCAGCTTTGGTCAGGCGGGCACTGAAGCTTTCTTT. Residues: CASSFGQAGTEAFF.